The 13 T cell receptor beta chains below come from one sample, sequenced in a study of OX40 agonist ivuxolimab in advanced cancers. TCRdb keeps only in-frame clones here, not all; method: immunoSEQ multiplex PCR. The profile covers 80,000 or so clones, with around 86% appearing a single time and roughly 0.3% taken by the ten largest. Sequences were derived from CD4+ or CD8+ T cells sorted from blood, sampled in a trial of the OX40 agonist ivuxolimab. The source of these receptors is an adult with an advanced solid tumor such as melanoma, head and neck, liver or kidney cancer.

The genes are TRBV7-2 and TRBJ1-2; D is unclear. The CDR3 is 15 amino acids. Germline V gives CDR1 SGHTA, CDR2 FQGNSA. Trimming took 1 base from V and 4 from J, leaving 13 bases between them. The CDR3 protein is CASSLDGAGSYGYTF. In nucleotides, the CDR3 is TGTGCCAGCAGCTTAGACGGAGCCGGTTCCTATGGCTACACCTTC.

The V gene is TRBV11-1, the J gene TRBJ2-7, with D perhaps matching TRBD1 (6 bases). From germline, CDR1 is SGHAT and CDR2 FQDESV (reference sequence). The CDR3 is made up of 13 amino acids. The V end lost 5 bases, the J end lost 5 bases, and 13 bases lay between the germline ends. As DNA, the CDR3 is TGTGCCAGCAGCCCCAACGACAGGCACGAGCAGTACTTC. It specifies CASSPNDRHEQYF. Drawing the rest from reference TRBV11-1 and TRBJ2-7, the complete variable domain is EAEVAQSPRYKITEKSQAVAFWCDPISGHATLYWYRQILGQGPELLVQFQDESVVDDSQLPKDRFSAERLKGVDSTLKIQPAELGDSAMYLCASSPNDRHEQYFGPGTRLTVT.

This chain links TRBV28 with TRBJ1-2; D perhaps matches TRBD1 (6 bases). The length of the CDR3 is 15 residues. Germline CDR1 MDHEN, CDR2 SYDVKM. The V gene lost 4 bases and the J gene lost 7 bases, with 19 bases spanning the gap. The CDR3 loop is CASSSPSLDSSGYTF. The CDR3 nucleotides read TGTGCCAGCAGTTCCCCGTCGTTGGACAGTAGTGGCTACACCTTC.

The chain joins TRBV7-2 to TRBJ1-2, with 7 bases fitting TRBD1. The germline V gene encodes CDR1 SGHTA and CDR2 FQGNSA. The J segment lost 4 bases and the V segment lost 2 bases, leaving 10 bases of the junction unmatched. The CDR3 runs 16 residues. In nucleotides, the CDR3 is TGTGCCAGCAGCTTAATGGCCTTGGACAGGTCCTATGGCTACACCTTC. Its protein is CASSLMALDRSYGYTF.

The V call is TRBV7-8, the J call TRBJ1-4; TRBD1 matches at 7 bases. V trimming: 0 bases; J trimming: 1 base; junction bases outside the gene matches: 2. Looked up from germline, CDR1 is SGHVS and CDR2 is FQNEAQ. The CDR3 sequence is 16 residues long. In nucleotides, the CDR3 is TGTGCCAGCAGCTTAGCCTACAGGGGAACTAATGAAAAACTGTTTTTT. As protein: CASSLAYRGTNEKLFF.

The V call is TRBV7-9, the J call TRBJ2-5, with D possibly called TRBD1 or TRBD2 (6 bases each). Germline assignment: CDR1 SEHNR and CDR2 FQNEAQ (reference sequence). This CDR3 contains 14 residues. The V gene lost 7 bases and the J gene lost 5 bases, with 17 bases spanning the gap. CDR3 nucleotide sequence: TGTGCCAGCATGCTGATGTCGGGGGCTGAGACCCAGTACTTC. The encoded protein is CASMLMSGAETQYF.

This chain links TRBV5-1 with TRBJ1-3; tentatively, D is TRBD1 (6 bases). CDR3 length: 16 residues. Germline CDR1 SGHRS, CDR2 YFSETQ. V was cut by 5 bases and J by 4 bases, with 19 bases left in between. CDR3 region: CASRWGPRSEGNTIYF. The CDR3 nucleotides read TGCGCCAGCAGGTGGGGGCCTCGCTCAGAAGGAAACACCATATATTTT.

As regards this clone: One end of the junction does not line up with germline, which may come from a read error. The chain combines TRBV19 with TRBJ1-5; tentatively, D is TRBD1 (5 bases). Germline CDR1 is LNHDA and CDR2 is SQIVND (reference sequence). The CDR3 length is 12 residues. CDR3 DNA: TGTGCCAGTAGCGACCAGGGTCAGCCCCGGCATTTT. It is translated as CASSDQGQPRHF.

This clone was seen only once. This sequence joins TRBV7-2 and TRBJ2-1, with a possible D match to TRBD1 (6 bases). The CDR3 has 16 amino acids. CDR1 and CDR2 (germline): SGHTA, FQGNSA. Trimming shortened V by 5 bases and J by 1 base, and 15 bases separated the two germline ends. This chain's CDR3 is CASSPQTGGSYNEQFF. The DNA for the CDR3 is TGTGCCAGCAGCCCGCAGACAGGCGGGTCCTACAATGAGCAGTTCTTC.

This chain connects TRBV11-2 to TRBJ2-7; D possibly matches TRBD1 or TRBD2 (5 bases each). The CDR3 contains 15 residues. Trimming removed 1 base at V and 6 bases at J, with 16 bases between. Germline V lookup: CDR1 SGHAT, CDR2 FQNNGV. CDR3 in DNA: TGTGCCAGCAGCTTAGGACCGGGACGGCTGTTCGAGCAGTACGTC. Translation: CASSLGPGRLFEQYV.

J is TRBJ2-7 and V is TRBV27; 9 bases are a match to TRBD1. CDR3 length: 16 amino acids. The junction had 9 bases not matched to a gene; V was cut back by 6 bases and J by 0 bases. Germline lookup yields CDR1 MNHEY and CDR2 SMNVEV (reference sequence). The CDR3 coding sequence is TGTGCCAGCAGACCAAGGGGACAGGGCATCTCCTACGAGCAGTACTTC. As protein: CASRPRGQGISYEQYF.

The chain is built from TRBV5-5 and TRBJ2-7; perhaps TRBD1 as D (6 bases). From germline, CDR1 is SGHKS and CDR2 YYEKEE (reference sequence). The CDR3 length is 15 residues. The V and J ends lost 4 bases and 2 bases respectively, with 16 bases between them. CDR3 sequence reads: CASSTRGTVTYEQYF. The CDR3 DNA reads TGTGCCAGCAGCACAAGGGGGACCGTGACCTACGAGCAGTACTTC.

This CDR3 is CASSLAAGGYNEQFF. In DNA form, the CDR3 reads TGTGCCAGCAGCTTAGCGGCGGGGGGGTACAATGAGCAGTTCTTC. The chain employs TRBV7-2 and TRBJ2-1; 9 bases are a match to TRBD2. V lost 0 bases and J lost 4; bases outside the gene matches: 1. The CDR3 is 15 amino acids. CDR1 is SGHTA, CDR2 FQGNSA, per germline.